The T cell receptor (beta chain) under discussion was sequenced for a study of T cells in tumors and immune-related adverse events (TCRdb year 2021). The immunoSEQ assay was used to amplify and sequence the TCR beta locus, producing bulk TCR Vbeta CDR3 data. Concerning the study's data processing: CDR3s were excluded if they were non-productive, were shorter than 7 amino acids, or did not start with C or end with F/W. Analysis was restricted to specimens with at least 1000 reads, and clonotypes were defined at the amino acid level. To compute clonality, Pielou's evenness was subtracted from 1. To equalize library sizes, abundance-weighted random subsampling with replacement was performed 100 times so that 95% confidence intervals could be reported. Repertoire overlap was quantified with the Morisita overlap index, and the top 40 clones per specimen were checked for overlap with the irAE. Held by TCRdb, this immuneACCESS table contains in-frame sequences only and omits some clones. Under half of the omission traces to an unresolved V gene where checked; the cause of the rest is unknown. V and J calls plus clone size are reproduced from that table; the DNA served to infer D and trimming. The sample table contains 9,900 or so clones; only one count was recorded for around 92% of them. The ten largest clones take up roughly 1.5% of the sample.

This specimen's treatment or condition label, interpreted: nivolumab (PD-1 blockade) given before sampling. The DNeasy Blood and Tissue Kit was used to extract DNA from formalin-fixed paraffin-embedded specimens. The junction shows trimming of 7 bases on V and 0 bases on J, plus 19 bases between the germline ends. The CDR3 runs 17 amino acids, cysteine and phenylalanine included. Only the CDR3 region is kept as DNA, spanning 51 bases read in frame from base 1. This clone was observed a handful of times. Its antigen is unknown. Per-base qualities were not stored, and no clone one base away is much larger.

Recombination linked TRBV23-1 to TRBJ2-1; a weak D assignment points to TRBD1 (6 bases agree). TRBV23-1 is identified as an open reading frame with a role that is uncertain. The material was lymph node tissue, obtained from a patient treated with anti-PD-1 therapy. This receptor was taken from a female donor with metastatic renal cell carcinoma. Here the CDR3 is given as CASIPKGHPSSYNEQFF. Here is the DNA: TGCGCCAGCATTCCTAAGGGACACCCTAGCTCCTACAATGAGCAGTTCTTC.